Following are 21 T cell receptor beta chains from one sample sequenced in a study of T cells after yellow fever vaccination. TCRdb re-derived calls from the 5' RACE reads in MiXCR, one entry per CDR3 protein. The sample shows hundreds of thousands of distinct CDR3 sequences, roughly 11% of them seen only once. Sequencing used PBMCs, obtained on the day of the first yellow fever vaccination. Receptors were obtained from a man aged 18-30 years who received the YFV17D yellow fever vaccine.

In this sample, this clonotype turned up a few times. J is TRBJ2-5 and V is TRBV7-9; 7 bases align to TRBD2. This CDR3 has 12 amino acids. Losses at the gene ends were 8 bases for V and 4 bases for J; bases not matched to a gene: 4. Per germline, CDR1 SEHNR and CDR2 FQNEAQ (reference sequence). The CDR3 here is CASGGEAETQYF. The CDR3 DNA sequence: TGTGCCAGCGGGGGGGAGGCAGAGACCCAGTACTTC.

The table lists this clonotype with a few counts. The chain links TRBV5-1 to TRBJ1-1, with D possibly being TRBD1 (5 bases). The germline V and J ends were trimmed by 0 bases and 3 bases, with 9 bases remaining between them. The CDR3 length is 14 residues. In germline, CDR1 is SGHRS, CDR2 YFSETQ. DNA for the CDR3: TGCGCCAGCAGCTTGGTTGGGGGAGACACTGAAGCTTTCTTT. It encodes CASSLVGGDTEAFF.

This clonotype was seen a few times. The chain recombines TRBV4-2 with TRBJ1-6; 9 bases line up with TRBD1. The CDR3 loop spans 15 amino acids. CDR1 is LGHNA and CDR2 is YNFKEQ in the germline V gene. V lost 1 base and J lost 7; bases outside the gene matches: 2. The CDR3: CASSQGQGENSPLHF. The CDR3, as DNA: TGTGCCAGCAGCCAAGGACAGGGGGAGAATTCACCCCTCCACTTT.

This clonotype was detected a few times. The chain employs TRBV7-2 and TRBJ2-4, with 10 bases identical to TRBD1. The CDR3 sequence is 16 residues long. V shed 2 bases, J shed 6 bases, and the junction held 7 bases outside the gene matches. The germline V gene has CDR1 SGHTA and CDR2 FQGNSA. CDR3: CASSLTGQGVRNIQYF. CDR3 nucleotides: TGTGCCAGCAGCTTAACTGGACAGGGGGTGAGAAACATTCAGTACTTC.

This clonotype was picked up a small number of times. This chain connects TRBV11-2 to TRBJ2-3; 7 bases agree with TRBD1. The CDR3 loop spans 16 amino acids. Germline V gene lookup returns CDR1 SGHAT and CDR2 FQNNGV. The V segment lost 5 bases and the J segment 0 bases; nucleotides outside the gene matches: 8. Written as DNA, the CDR3 is TGTGCCAGCAGCCCCAGAAACAGGGGTAGCACAGATACGCAGTATTTT. This translates into CASSPRNRGSTDTQYF. The whole variable domain, remainder taken from reference TRBV11-2 and TRBJ2-3, is EAGVAQSPRYKIIEKRQSVAFWCNPISGHATLYWYQQILGQGPKLLIQFQNNGVVDDSQLPKDRFSAERLKGVDSTLKIQPAKLEDSAVYLCASSPRNRGSTDTQYFGPGTRLTVL.

This chain joins TRBV18 and TRBJ2-2, with D unclear. Trimming took 3 bases from V and 0 from J, leaving 11 bases between them. The germline CDR1 and CDR2 sequences are KGHSH and LQKENI. The CDR3 extends over 16 amino acids. CDR3 sequence reads: CASSPQRAPNTGELFF. CDR3 sequence (DNA): TGTGCCAGCTCACCGCAGCGCGCACCGAACACCGGGGAGCTGTTTTTT.

The chain couples TRBV12-3 or TRBV12-4 to TRBJ1-2, with 7 bases identical to TRBD1. This CDR3 spans 16 amino acids. J was trimmed by 3 bases and V by 0 bases; bases with no gene match: 7. This chain's CDR3 is CASSLAASGGDYGYTF. The DNA of the CDR3 is TGTGCCAGCAGTTTAGCGGCGTCAGGGGGGGACTATGGCTACACCTTC.

This clonotype was seen at least ten times. The chain joins TRBV7-8 to TRBJ1-2; no definite D call. CDR1 and CDR2 (germline): SGHVS, FQNEAQ. Deletions cut 3 bases from V and 8 bases from J, with 16 bases between. CDR3 length equals 14 residues. DNA for the CDR3: TGTGCCAGCAGCTTGGGTCTTCGTCGGAGGGGCTACACCTTC. Its protein product is CASSLGLRRRGYTF.

The sample holds a few counts of this clonotype. The chain carries TRBV18 and TRBJ2-1; 15 bases fit TRBD2. The CDR3 consists of 17 residues. Germline V gene data show CDR1 as KGHSH and CDR2 as LQKENI. The J segment lost 6 bases and the V segment lost 4 bases, leaving 7 bases of the junction unmatched. The CDR3 loop is CASSHSGLAGGPNEQFF. CDR3 sequence (DNA): TGTGCCAGCTCACATAGCGGACTAGCGGGGGGGCCCAATGAGCAGTTCTTC. The whole variable domain, filled in from reference TRBV18 and TRBJ2-1, reads NAGVMQNPRHLVRRRGQEARLRCSPMKGHSHVYWYRQLPEEGLKFMVYLQKENIIDESGMPKERFSAEFPKEGPSILRIQQVVRGDSAAYFCASSHSGLAGGPNEQFFGPGTRLTVL.

This clonotype was observed a few times. The chain links TRBV12-3 or TRBV12-4 to TRBJ1-6; D remains ambiguous. This CDR3 is 15 amino acids long. V was clipped by 3 bases and J by 4 bases, with 10 bases between them. CDR3 nucleotides: TGTGCCAGCAGTTTGGGCAGGCTTTATAATTCACCCCTCCACTTT. The encoded protein is CASSLGRLYNSPLHF.

The gene calls are TRBV5-1 and TRBJ1-1; maybe TRBD1 (5 bases). The CDR3 is made up of 14 amino acids. Germline V gene lookup returns CDR1 SGHRS and CDR2 YFSETQ. Trimming removed 2 bases at V and 7 bases at J, with 15 bases between. The CDR3 DNA follows: TGCGCCAGCAGCTTCCAGGGTGCTGGGGATGAAGCTTTCTTT. Amino acid sequence: CASSFQGAGDEAFF.

The chain joins TRBV11-2 to TRBJ2-7; 8 bases fit TRBD1. V lost 5 bases and J lost 2; bases outside the gene matches: 8. Germline CDR1 and CDR2: SGHAT and FQNNGV. The CDR3 is made up of 15 amino acids. CDR3 nucleotide sequence: TGTGCCAGCAGCCAGGGTGCGGGACAGGCCTACGAGCAGTACTTC. It translates to CASSQGAGQAYEQYF.

This clonotype was detected a few times. The CDR3 protein is CASSHKYRTGIFNQPQHF. In nucleotides, the CDR3 is TGTGCCAGCAGTCACAAATACAGGACAGGGATCTTCAATCAGCCCCAGCATTTT. The chain employs TRBV6-2 or TRBV6-3 and TRBJ1-5; 8 nucleotides agree with TRBD1. From germline, CDR1 is MNHEY and CDR2 SVGEGT. The CDR3 has 18 residues. The ends lost 5 bases at V and 3 bases at J; junction bases unmatched: 15.

The chain is built from TRBV20-1 and TRBJ1-3; D call uncertain. V shed 2 bases and J shed 2 bases, with 16 bases lying between them. The CDR3 totals 16 residues. The germline CDR1 and CDR2 sequences are DFQATT and SNEGSKA (reference sequence). The CDR3 loop is CSARPLGRYPGNTIYF. In DNA form, the CDR3 reads TGCAGTGCTAGACCGTTAGGGAGGTACCCTGGAAACACCATATATTTT.

This clonotype was seen many times. J is TRBJ2-1 and V is TRBV7-3, with D perhaps matching TRBD1 or TRBD2 (5 bases each). The CDR3 covers 12 residues. Trimming took off 1 base at V and 7 bases at J, with 5 bases between the two ends. Germline lookup yields CDR1 SGHTA and CDR2 FQGTGA. CDR3 sequence reads: CASSLRGNEQFF. The CDR3 DNA sequence: TGTGCCAGCAGCTTAAGGGGGAATGAGCAGTTCTTC.

This clonotype was observed a few times. This chain joins TRBV4-3 and TRBJ2-7; D may be TRBD2 (6 bases). The CDR3 is made up of 15 amino acids. Trimming took off 1 base at V and 2 bases at J, with 12 bases between the two ends. Germline V gene sequence: CDR1 LGHNA, CDR2 YSLEER. The CDR3 here is CASSQAWGDAYEQYV. The CDR3 bases are TGCGCCAGCAGCCAAGCGTGGGGGGACGCCTACGAGCAGTACGTC.

The chain has TRBV11-2 and TRBJ2-2; 8 bases align to TRBD2. From germline, CDR1 is SGHAT and CDR2 FQNNGV. This CDR3 has 16 residues. V lost 5 bases, J lost 10 bases, and 15 bases stayed unmatched. Here the CDR3 DNA reads TGTGCCAGCAGCCAGCGGGAGTTCGCAGTCGAGGAGGAGCTGTTTTTT. This codes for CASSQREFAVEEELFF. Supplemented by reference TRBV11-2 and TRBJ2-2, the full variable domain reads EAGVAQSPRYKIIEKRQSVAFWCNPISGHATLYWYQQILGQGPKLLIQFQNNGVVDDSQLPKDRFSAERLKGVDSTLKIQPAKLEDSAVYLCASSQREFAVEEELFFGEGSRLTVL.

This clonotype was recorded at least ten times. This chain joins TRBV9 and TRBJ2-3; D unresolved. Trimming pared 3 bases from V and 5 bases from J, leaving 4 bases between. The CDR3 covers 11 residues. Germline assignment: CDR1 SGDLS and CDR2 YYNGEE. In DNA form, the CDR3 reads TGTGCCAGCAGCGCCGGAGATACGCAGTATTTT. Translated, it gives CASSAGDTQYF.

This chain uses TRBV5-1 with TRBJ2-2; weak D call: TRBD2 (6 bases). The CDR3 sequence is 17 residues long. CDR1 and CDR2 (germline): SGHRS, YFSETQ. V was trimmed by 0 bases and J by 4 bases, leaving 16 bases between them. This chain's CDR3 is CASSLEQANSGTGELFF. CDR3 sequence (DNA): TGCGCCAGCAGCTTGGAACAGGCAAATAGCGGCACCGGGGAGCTGTTTTTT.

The chain couples TRBV7-2 to TRBJ2-3; tentative D call: TRBD1 (6 bases). The germline CDR1 and CDR2 sequences are SGHTA and FQGNSA. The CDR3 has 15 residues. Trimming left V 0 bases short and J 4 bases short, with 11 bases between. The DNA of the CDR3 is TGTGCCAGCAGCTTAGCCGTACAGGGTGCAGATACGCAGTATTTT. Translating gives CASSLAVQGADTQYF.

This clonotype turned up a few times. The chain is built from TRBV4-2 and TRBJ2-1; D is ambiguous. The V end was cut by 4 bases, the J end by 7 bases, with 17 bases between. CDR3 length equals 15 residues. Germline assignment: CDR1 LGHNA and CDR2 YNFKEQ. The CDR3 is CASSPGRTEPNEQFF. In nucleotides, the CDR3 is TGTGCCAGCAGCCCCGGACGGACGGAACCGAATGAGCAGTTCTTC.